This TCR beta chain was profiled in a study of blood T cells in healthy people across ages. V lost 0 bases and J 0 bases, leaving 10 bases between the germline ends. CDR1 and CDR2 from the germline V gene are KGHSH and LQKENI. The CDR3 runs 16 residues. This clonotype was observed a handful of times. Alongside a J-beta primer mix, a sample-barcoded 5' primer served in a second PCR lasting roughly 7 to 12 cycles. TCRdb redid the calling of the 5' RACE reads with MiXCR, one entry per CDR3 protein. In the table there are hundreds of thousands of distinct CDR3 sequences, approximately 43% of which are singletons.

The material sequenced was blood. The rearrangement links TRBV18 to TRBJ2-3; D not certain. The TCR was taken from a woman aged 55-75 years in good health. The CDR3 sequence is CASSPPGRQSTDTQYF. CDR3 in DNA: TGTGCCAGCTCACCACCGGGCAGGCAGAGCACAGATACGCAGTATTTT.